What follows is one T cell receptor beta chain and its context. Treatment meaning: about 20 received Ad26.COV2.S at low or high dose, single or two shots; about five received placebo; per-sample allocation not given. Specimen acquisition occurred on day 63 following the initial vaccine or placebo injection. These data belong to a study of Ad26.COV2.S vaccination and SARS-CoV-2 variants. CDR1 is SEHNR and CDR2 is FQNEAQ in the germline V gene (reference sequence). With 1 base removed from V and 1 base from J, the gap between germline ends came to 5 bases. CDR3 size: 14 residues. The method was immunoSEQ multiplex PCR; TCRdb's version includes in-frame clones alone and lacks a portion of them. The table has roughly 700,000 clones, 89% seen once.

This TCR derives from a person aged 18-65 years who received the Ad26.COV2.S COVID-19 vaccine or a placebo. The chain employs TRBV7-9 and TRBJ1-5; D is unresolved. Specimen: peripheral blood, collected in a trial of Ad26.COV2.S vaccine versus placebo. The CDR3: CASSLVDSNQPQHF. The CDR3 nucleotides read TGTGCCAGCAGCTTAGTCGACAGCAATCAGCCCCAGCATTTT. The full variable domain, rest sourced from reference TRBV7-9 and TRBJ1-5, is DTGVSQNPRHKITKRGQNVTFRCDPISEHNRLYWYRQTLGQGPEFLTYFQNEAQLEKSRLLSDRFSAERPKGSFSTLEIQRTEQGDSAMYLCASSLVDSNQPQHFGDGTRLSIL.